These 8 T cell receptor beta chains were all obtained from the same sample, sequenced in a study of shared clonotypes between healthy human individuals. Here immunoSEQ multiplex PCR was the method, and the copy in TCRdb shows in-frame clones only, minus some. The sample consists of 2 million to 2.5 million clones, around 95% of them appearing once. Sequencing was performed on naive CD4+ T cells sorted from blood. Subset noted: CD45RA+ positively selected. The receptors originated from a man aged 18 to 30 in good health.

The chain has TRBV7-6 and TRBJ2-7; D not resolved. V was cut by 5 bases and J by 0 bases, with 5 bases left in between. The germline gives CDR1 SGHVS, CDR2 FNYEAQ. The CDR3 contains 12 residues. The CDR3 DNA reads TGTGCCAGCAGCACGAACTCCTACGAGCAGTACTTC. Translating it yields CASSTNSYEQYF.

This chain uses TRBV5-8 with TRBJ2-4; D gene ambiguous. The V end was cut by 4 bases, the J end by 0 bases, with 11 bases between. The CDR3 runs to 15 residues. The germline V gene has CDR1 SGHTS and CDR2 YDEGEE. CDR3 loop: CASSAVALAKNIQYF. For the CDR3, the DNA is TGTGCCAGCAGCGCGGTGGCACTAGCCAAAAACATTCAGTACTTC.

V and J are TRBV29-1 and TRBJ2-6, with D unresolved. The germline V gene has CDR1 SQVTM and CDR2 ANQGSEA. The CDR3 has 12 residues. V shed 7 bases and J shed 0 bases, with 4 bases lying between them. CDR3 sequence: CSANSGANVLTF. The CDR3 DNA follows: TGCAGCGCTAACTCTGGGGCCAACGTCCTGACTTTC.

CDR3 loop: CASSYGTGNQPQHF. The CDR3 region has the DNA TGTGCCAGCAGCTACGGGACAGGGAATCAGCCCCAGCATTTT. J is TRBJ1-5 and V is TRBV7-9; 9 bases agree with TRBD1. The germline CDR1 and CDR2 sequences are SEHNR and FQNEAQ (reference sequence). This CDR3 contains 14 residues. V shed 4 bases and J 4 bases; nucleotides not matched to a gene: 2.

The chain joins TRBV18 to TRBJ1-4; D unclear. Trimming pared 3 bases from V and 8 bases from J, leaving 13 bases between. Germline V lookup: CDR1 KGHSH, CDR2 LQKENI. The CDR3 runs to 14 residues. The CDR3 nucleotides read TGTGCCAGCTCACCTTCAAGTAGCGGCGAAAAACTGTTTTTT. Translated, it gives CASSPSSSGEKLFF.

The chain uses TRBV28 and TRBJ1-6; D call uncertain. This CDR3 region has 14 residues. The V end was cut by 0 bases, the J end by 10 bases, with 10 bases between. Germline-derived CDR1 and CDR2 are MDHEN and SYDVKM. The CDR3 reads CASSLWAENSPLHF. CDR3 in DNA: TGTGCCAGCAGTTTATGGGCCGAGAACTCACCCCTCCACTTT. Combining the CDR3 with reference TRBV28 and TRBJ1-6 gives the whole variable domain DVKVTQSSRYLVKRTGEKVFLECVQDMDHENMFWYRQDPGLGLRLIYFSYDVKMKEKGDIPEGYSVSREKKERFSLILESASTNQTSMYLCASSLWAENSPLHFGNGTRLTVT.

V and J are TRBV5-1 and TRBJ2-5; maybe TRBD2 (5 bases). Between the trimmed V and J ends, which lost 0 bases and 0 bases, there was a span of 12 bases. Germline V gene lookup returns CDR1 SGHRS and CDR2 YFSETQ. The CDR3 has 16 residues. CDR3 sequence reads: CASSLEGRGNQETQYF. The CDR3 bases are TGCGCCAGCAGCTTGGAAGGTCGGGGAAACCAAGAGACCCAGTACTTC.

J is TRBJ1-2 and V is TRBV25-1; D unclear. The CDR3 contains 12 residues. Germline CDR1 and CDR2: MGHDK and SYGVNS. Trimming removed 3 bases at V and 4 bases at J, with 6 bases between. The CDR3, as DNA: TGTGCCAGCAGTGATGCAGCCTATGGCTACACCTTC. Translated: CASSDAAYGYTF.